The 2 T cell receptor beta chains listed next were all sequenced from one sample in a study of T cell changes during pregnancy in multiple sclerosis. Repertoires were generated with immunoSEQ multiplex PCR, while TCRdb's copy carries only in-frame clones and drops some. The data show 49,000 or so clones, almost 95% seen once. The sample was CD4+ T cells from peripheral blood mononuclear cells, taken in the second trimester of pregnancy. These receptors originate from a female donor in good health, enrolled as a control in a pregnancy study.

This sequence joins TRBV29-1 and TRBJ1-1, with D possibly TRBD1 on 6 matching bases. CDR3 length equals 13 residues. Germline V gene sequence: CDR1 SQVTM, CDR2 ANQGSEA. V lost 6 bases to trimming and J lost 2 bases, with 13 bases between them. CDR3 protein: CSVAVQGNTEAFF. The CDR3, as DNA: TGCAGCGTCGCAGTACAGGGAAACACTGAAGCTTTCTTT.

The chain has TRBV5-4 and TRBJ2-7; D is undetermined. The CDR3 covers 13 residues. With 1 base removed from V and 0 bases from J, the gap between germline ends came to 5 bases. Germline CDR1 reads SGHNT; CDR2 reads YYREEE (reference sequence). The CDR3 DNA sequence: TGTGCCAGCAGCTTGCGGTCCTCCTACGAGCAGTACTTC. It translates to CASSLRSSYEQYF.